This TCR beta chain was recorded in a study of vaccination effects on CD4 cells after COVID-19. Findings of the study overall: Convalescent patients were few in the study, and early post-infection timepoints were absent.

Germline V gene data show CDR1 as MNHEY and CDR2 as SMNVEV (reference sequence). The CDR3 has 17 amino acids. V was trimmed by 5 bases and J by 5 bases, leaving 22 bases between them. As concerns this clone: Its specificity is unknown.

The repertoire was sequenced with immunoSEQ multiplex PCR; TCRdb's copy has only in-frame clones and lacks some. The top ten clones hold approximately 33% of a sample with tens of thousands of clones, just under 75% of them seen once. Antigen-specific CD4+ T cells were expanded with viral peptide pools in the ViraFEST assay before sequencing. It was after roughly 11 days of culture that CD4+ T cells were isolated. By PCR, the person was confirmed to have had SARS-CoV-2 infection between March and December 2020. The chain is built from TRBV27 and TRBJ2-1; D remains ambiguous. The sequencing used CD4+ T cells from PBMCs cultured with a peptide pool, collected before COVID-19 vaccination. This clonotype was obtained from a human donor who had a prior SARS-CoV-2 infection. This CDR3 is CASSTRASREVNNEQFF. DNA of the CDR3: TGTGCCAGCAGTACCCGGGCCTCGCGAGAGGTAAACAATGAGCAGTTCTTC.